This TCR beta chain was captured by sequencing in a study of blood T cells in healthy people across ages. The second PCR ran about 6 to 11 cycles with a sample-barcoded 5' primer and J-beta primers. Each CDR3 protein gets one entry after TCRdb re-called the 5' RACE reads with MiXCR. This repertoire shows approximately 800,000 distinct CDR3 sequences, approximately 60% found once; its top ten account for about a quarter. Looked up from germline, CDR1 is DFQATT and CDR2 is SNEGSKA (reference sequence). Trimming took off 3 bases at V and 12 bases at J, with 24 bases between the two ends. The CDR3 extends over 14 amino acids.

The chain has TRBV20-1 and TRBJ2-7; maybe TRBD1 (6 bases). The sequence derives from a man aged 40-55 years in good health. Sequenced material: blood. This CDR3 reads CSASRIQGVGTRYF. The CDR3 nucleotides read TGCAGTGCTAGCCGAATACAGGGAGTGGGGACCCGGTACTTC.